This T cell receptor beta chain comes out of a study of blood T cell repertoires in COVID-19. Only in-frame clones appear in the TCRdb table, and some are missing; sequencing was by immunoSEQ multiplex PCR. This sample has approximately 150,000 clones, with more than 75% found just once. In germline, CDR1 is LGHDT, CDR2 YNNKEL (reference sequence). V gave up 5 bases and J gave up 5 bases; unmatched junction bases: 7. This CDR3 has 15 residues. The rearrangement links TRBV3-1 (or the pseudogene TRBV3-2) to TRBJ2-5; 11 bases line up with TRBD2. This clonotype was sampled from a woman aged 70 to 79 with acute or convalescent COVID-19. Sequenced sample: peripheral blood. CDR3 loop: CASSGGTSGWETQYF. CDR3 coding DNA: TGTGCCAGCAGCGGAGGGACTAGCGGTTGGGAGACCCAGTACTTC.